The 32 T cell receptor beta chains below come from one sample, sequenced in a study of shared clonotypes between healthy human individuals. Profiling relied on immunoSEQ multiplex PCR, and the TCRdb table lists in-frame clones only, not all of them. Of over a million clones in the sample, 95% to 97% were seen once. The sample was naive CD4+ T cells sorted from blood. Regarding subset: CD45RA+ positively selected. These receptors were taken from a man aged 25 to 40 in good health.

The rearrangement uses TRBV19 and TRBJ2-1, with a possible D match to TRBD2 (5 bases). With 4 bases removed from V and 5 bases from J, the gap between germline ends came to 15 bases. Germline CDR1 and CDR2: LNHDA and SQIVND (reference sequence). The CDR3 spans 15 residues. The CDR3 DNA sequence: TGTGCCAGTAGTACCCATCGGCGGGCCAACAATGAGCAGTTCTTC. This gives the protein CASSTHRRANNEQFF.

The chain is built from TRBV11-2 and TRBJ2-3; 14 bases line up with TRBD2. Germline assignment: CDR1 SGHAT and CDR2 FQNNGV. V shed 5 bases, J shed 2 bases, and the junction held 9 bases outside the gene matches. CDR3 size: 18 residues. CDR3 in amino acids: CASSRLAGGKGTTDTQYF. CDR3 in DNA: TGTGCCAGCAGCCGACTAGCGGGAGGGAAGGGGACCACAGATACGCAGTATTTT.

The V and J genes are TRBV7-2 and TRBJ2-7; D not certain. CDR1 is SGHTA, CDR2 FQGNSA, per germline. V was cut by 5 bases and J by 1 base, with 6 bases left in between. There are 12 residues in the CDR3. The CDR3: CASSLRSYEQYF. As DNA, the CDR3 is TGTGCCAGCAGCCTTCGATCCTACGAGCAGTACTTC.

The chain is built from TRBV2 and TRBJ2-5, with TRBD1 identical over 7 bases. This CDR3 is 16 amino acids long. J gave up 5 bases and V 9 bases, and 18 bases lay outside the gene matches. Germline CDR1 is SNHLY and CDR2 is FYNNEI. This chain's CDR3 is CARMGYGTERGETQYF. CDR3 nucleotide sequence: TGTGCCAGGATGGGATACGGGACAGAGCGAGGGGAGACCCAGTACTTC.

This CDR3 reads CASSLMGQTQYF. CDR3 coding DNA: TGTGCCAGCAGCTTGATGGGGCAGACCCAGTACTTC. The chain carries TRBV7-9 and TRBJ2-5; D perhaps matches TRBD1 (5 bases). This CDR3 region has 12 residues. The V gene lost 3 bases and the J gene lost 6 bases, with 8 bases spanning the gap. Germline V CDR1 and CDR2: SEHNR, FQNEAQ (reference sequence).

V usage is TRBV5-1 and J usage is TRBJ2-3; TRBD2 is a possible D gene (6 bases). This CDR3 contains 14 residues. V was clipped by 4 bases and J by 5 bases, with 14 bases between them. CDR1 and CDR2 (germline): SGHRS, YFSETQ. As DNA, the CDR3 is TGCGCCAGCAGCCCAGGGACTTCAGGAGATACGCAGTATTTT. This translates into CASSPGTSGDTQYF.

The chain uses TRBV5-1 and TRBJ2-7; 8 positions match TRBD2. The CDR3 runs 15 residues. The J segment lost 0 bases and the V segment lost 1 base, leaving 3 bases of the junction unmatched. CDR1 SGHRS and CDR2 YFSETQ come from the germline V gene. In DNA, the CDR3 is TGCGCCAGCAGCTTGACGACTAGCGCCTCCTACGAGCAGTACTTC. This translates into CASSLTTSASYEQYF.

V and J are TRBV29-1 and TRBJ2-3; D gene uncertain. Germline lookup yields CDR1 SQVTM and CDR2 ANQGSEA. V was cut by 6 bases and J by 3 bases, with 7 bases left in between. There are 11 residues in the CDR3. CDR3 sequence reads: CSVETTDTQYF. The CDR3 nucleotides read TGCAGCGTCGAGACAACAGATACGCAGTATTTT.

This rearrangement joins TRBV2 to TRBJ2-2; the match to TRBD2 covers 8 bases. Germline V gene data show CDR1 as SNHLY and CDR2 as FYNNEI. V shed 7 bases and J 4 bases; nucleotides not matched to a gene: 11. CDR3 length: 16 amino acids. The CDR3 DNA sequence: TGTGCCAGCATCCGAGACCGACTAGCGCCCACCGGGGAGCTGTTTTTT. It yields the protein CASIRDRLAPTGELFF. Using reference TRBV2 and TRBJ2-2 for the parts outside the CDR3, the full variable domain is EPEVTQTPSHQVTQMGQEVILRCVPISNHLYFYWYRQILGQKVEFLVSFYNNEISEKSEIFDDQFSVERPDGSNFTLKIRSTKLEDSAMYFCASIRDRLAPTGELFFGEGSRLTVL.

This clone has a single count. The chain employs TRBV7-2 and TRBJ2-5; 8 bases align to TRBD1. Per the germline V gene, CDR1 is SGHTA and CDR2 is FQGNSA. Trimming cost V 5 bases and J 7 bases; bases outside gene matches: 9. The CDR3 sequence is 14 residues long. The CDR3 reads CASSQGQGAGTQYF. CDR3 nucleotide sequence: TGTGCCAGCAGCCAAGGGCAGGGGGCGGGGACCCAGTACTTC. Complete variable domain (other parts from reference TRBV7-2 and TRBJ2-5): GAGVSQSPSNKVTEKGKDVELRCDPISGHTALYWYRQSLGQGLEFLIYFQGNSAPDKSGLPSDRFSAERTGGSVSTLTIQRTQQEDSAVYLCASSQGQGAGTQYFGPGTRLLVL.

The V call is TRBV4-3, the J call TRBJ1-1; 8 bases match TRBD1. The CDR3 has 13 residues. Per the germline V gene, CDR1 is LGHNA and CDR2 is YSLEER. The V and J ends lost 3 bases and 4 bases, in that order; junction bases with no gene match: 1. The CDR3 loop is CASSHDRGTEAFF. DNA of the CDR3: TGCGCCAGCAGCCATGACAGGGGCACTGAAGCTTTCTTT.

This clone was observed once. J is TRBJ1-5 and V is TRBV7-2; D gene unclear. In germline, CDR1 is SGHTA, CDR2 FQGNSA. The V end was cut by 7 bases, the J end by 0 bases, with 7 bases between. CDR3 length: 13 amino acids. CDR3 DNA: TGTGCCAGCATGCAGAATAGCAATCAGCCCCAGCATTTT. Protein product: CASMQNSNQPQHF.

This clone has just one count. DNA of the CDR3: TGTGCCAGCAGCATCTCCGGACAGGGGAATCAGCCCCAGCATTTT. Translated, it gives CASSISGQGNQPQHF. The rearrangement links TRBV11-2 to TRBJ1-5; 9 positions agree with TRBD1. V gave up 5 bases and J gave up 4 bases; unmatched junction bases: 6. This CDR3 has 15 amino acids. The germline V gene has CDR1 SGHAT and CDR2 FQNNGV.

This chain links TRBV29-1 with TRBJ2-1, with D maybe TRBD1 (7 bases). Looked up from germline, CDR1 is SQVTM and CDR2 is ANQGSEA. V shed 2 bases and J shed 9 bases, with 23 bases lying between them. The length of the CDR3 is 16 residues. The DNA of the CDR3 is TGCAGCGTTGAACCCCAGGGGGGAGAGGTCTTAGGTGAGCAGTTCTTC. This codes for CSVEPQGGEVLGEQFF.

V is TRBV7-3 and J is TRBJ2-3; TRBD1 is a possible D gene (5 bases). This CDR3 spans 15 amino acids. Germline assignment: CDR1 SGHTA and CDR2 FQGTGA. Between the trimmed V and J ends, which lost 2 bases and 4 bases, there was a span of 13 bases. CDR3 DNA: TGTGCCAGCAGCTTATTCGGCCAGGGCGCAGATACGCAGTATTTT. Its protein product is CASSLFGQGADTQYF. Together with reference TRBV7-3 and TRBJ2-3, the CDR3 gives the full variable domain: GAGVSQTPSNKVTEKGKYVELRCDPISGHTALYWYRQSLGQGPEFLIYFQGTGAADDSGLPNDRFFAVRPEGSVSTLKIQRTERGDSAVYLCASSLFGQGADTQYFGPGTRLTVL.

With regard to this clone: The same CDR3 also results from other DNA sequences found in this sample. The chain employs TRBV30 and TRBJ1-3; D remains unclear. Germline V lookup: CDR1 GTSNPN, CDR2 SVGIG (reference sequence). Trimming cost V 1 base and J 4 bases, with 2 bases left between them. The CDR3 runs 11 residues. The CDR3 DNA follows: TGTGCCTGGAGTGGGGGAAACACCATATATTTT. Protein: CAWSGGNTIYF. Filled out from reference TRBV30 and TRBJ1-3, the complete variable domain reads SQTIHQWPATLVQPVGSPLSLECTVEGTSNPNLYWYRQAAGRGLQLLFYSVGIGQISSEVPQNLSASRPQDRQFILSSKKLLLSDSGFYLCAWSGGNTIYFGEGSWLTVV.

With regard to this clone: Germline and junction disagree at one end, which may indicate a read error. V is TRBV7-7 and J is TRBJ2-5; D is ambiguous. In germline, CDR1 is SSHAT, CDR2 FNYEAQ (reference sequence). CDR3 length equals 14 residues. The DNA for the CDR3 is TGTGCTAGCAGCCCTTCAAGGAGTGCGGAGACCCAGTACTTC. Translation gives CASSPSRSAETQYF.

V is TRBV10-3 and J is TRBJ2-2, with 7 bases aligning to TRBD2. Germline values: CDR1 ENHRY, CDR2 SYGVKD. V lost 4 bases, J lost 5 bases, and 13 bases stayed unmatched. The CDR3 has 17 amino acids. DNA of the CDR3: TGTGCCATCAGTGCGCCCGGACGCGGGAGTGGGACCGGGGAGCTGTTTTTT. Amino acid sequence: CAISAPGRGSGTGELFF.

This clone showed up just once. V is TRBV5-1 and J is TRBJ2-5; unclear D gene. The CDR3 runs to 13 residues. V was trimmed by 1 base and J by 3 bases, leaving 7 bases between them. The germline CDR1 and CDR2 sequences are SGHRS and YFSETQ. The CDR3 protein is CASSLHTEETQYF. The DNA of the CDR3 is TGCGCCAGCAGCTTGCACACTGAAGAGACCCAGTACTTC.

This chain uses TRBV7-2 with TRBJ2-1; maybe TRBD2 (6 bases). V was cut by 6 bases and J by 4 bases, with 13 bases left in between. From germline, CDR1 is SGHTA and CDR2 FQGNSA. The CDR3 spans 14 residues. CDR3 loop: CASRHPGLYNEQFF. The DNA for the CDR3 is TGTGCCAGCAGACACCCGGGACTTTACAATGAGCAGTTCTTC. The full variable domain, rest sourced from reference TRBV7-2 and TRBJ2-1, is GAGVSQSPSNKVTEKGKDVELRCDPISGHTALYWYRQSLGQGLEFLIYFQGNSAPDKSGLPSDRFSAERTGGSVSTLTIQRTQQEDSAVYLCASRHPGLYNEQFFGPGTRLTVL.

CDR3 region: CASSLNGRTGELFF. As DNA, the CDR3 is TGTGCCAGCAGCTTGAACGGGAGGACGGGGGAGCTGTTTTTT. V usage is TRBV5-6 and J usage is TRBJ2-2; 7 bases match TRBD2. The germline CDR1 and CDR2 sequences are SGHDT and YYEEEE. V was pared by 1 base and J by 8 bases, with 5 bases of the junction left unmatched. The CDR3 runs 14 residues.

This chain joins TRBV28 and TRBJ1-2; maybe TRBD1 (5 bases). CDR3 length: 16 residues. Trimming left V 4 bases short and J 2 bases short, with 17 bases between. CDR1 and CDR2 from the germline V gene are MDHEN and SYDVKM. CDR3 DNA sequence: TGTGCCAGCAGTTCTGCTGGTGTGGGGCCGAACTATGGCTACACCTTC. Protein product: CASSSAGVGPNYGYTF.

The CDR3 region has the DNA TGCGCCAGCAGCTTTGGAGGACAGGGTTCGAACACCATATATTTT. This encodes CASSFGGQGSNTIYF. The V call is TRBV5-1, the J call TRBJ1-3; 8 bases match TRBD1. Germline V gives CDR1 SGHRS, CDR2 YFSETQ. J gave up 7 bases and V 2 bases, and 8 bases lay outside the gene matches. CDR3 length equals 15 residues.

This clone was detected only once. The J gene is TRBJ1-4, the V gene TRBV25-1; D not resolved. Germline lookup yields CDR1 MGHDK and CDR2 SYGVNS. This CDR3 contains 16 residues. Trimming took off 3 bases at V and 6 bases at J, with 17 bases between the two ends. In DNA, the CDR3 is TGTGCCAGCAGTGACCCCCGGCGGGTTGATTATGAAAAACTGTTTTTT. Translation gives CASSDPRRVDYEKLFF.

The J gene is TRBJ1-5, the V gene TRBV18; a possible D gene is TRBD1 (6 bases). Germline V lookup: CDR1 KGHSH, CDR2 LQKENI. Trimming shortened V by 2 bases and J by 4 bases, and 15 bases separated the two germline ends. This CDR3 has 16 amino acids. Written as DNA, the CDR3 is TGTGCCAGCTCACCAGGGAGGACAGCCTTAAATCAGCCCCAGCATTTT. This gives the protein CASSPGRTALNQPQHF. The whole variable domain, filled in from reference TRBV18 and TRBJ1-5, reads NAGVMQNPRHLVRRRGQEARLRCSPMKGHSHVYWYRQLPEEGLKFMVYLQKENIIDESGMPKERFSAEFPKEGPSILRIQQVVRGDSAAYFCASSPGRTALNQPQHFGDGTRLSIL.

The chain has TRBV25-1 and TRBJ2-5; either TRBD1 or TRBD2 may fit D (5 bases each). Germline loops: CDR1 MGHDK, CDR2 SYGVNS. V shed 6 bases and J shed 4 bases, with 12 bases lying between them. CDR3 length: 13 amino acids. The CDR3 sequence: CASSMIGAETQYF. Written as DNA, the CDR3 is TGTGCCAGCAGCATGATCGGGGCAGAGACCCAGTACTTC.

The J gene is TRBJ1-2, the V gene TRBV6-5; 7 nucleotides match TRBD1. Germline assignment: CDR1 MNHEY and CDR2 SVGAGI. The V segment lost 6 bases and the J segment 7 bases; nucleotides outside the gene matches: 8. The CDR3 has 13 amino acids. CDR3 sequence (DNA): TGTGCCAGCAGGGAACCTACAGGGGCTGGCTACACCTTC. Protein product: CASREPTGAGYTF.

V usage is TRBV11-1 and J usage is TRBJ2-3; possibly TRBD1 or TRBD2 for D (5 bases each). The V and J ends lost 5 bases and 8 bases respectively, with 14 bases between them. There are 13 residues in the CDR3. Germline V lookup: CDR1 SGHAT, CDR2 FQDESV (reference sequence). The CDR3 region has the DNA TGTGCCAGCAGCCCTCCAGGGAGAGGTACGCAGTATTTT. Translated, it gives CASSPPGRGTQYF.

The chain has TRBV28 and TRBJ1-5, with D possibly matching TRBD1 (6 bases). The length of the CDR3 is 16 residues. The germline V and J ends were trimmed by 5 bases and 4 bases, with 18 bases remaining between them. Per the germline V gene, CDR1 is MDHEN and CDR2 is SYDVKM. As DNA, the CDR3 is TGTGCCAGCAGTCTTCAACAGGGTTTAGGTAATCAGCCCCAGCATTTT. It codes for CASSLQQGLGNQPQHF.

The rearrangement links TRBV28 to TRBJ2-7; 8 bases align to TRBD2. Germline values: CDR1 MDHEN, CDR2 SYDVKM. Germline trimming cut 10 bases from V and 0 bases from J; bases unmatched to any gene: 11. This CDR3 has 15 residues. CDR3 DNA: TGTGCCATCCGACCGGGAGGGACTAGCTCCTACGAGCAGTACTTC. Amino acids: CAIRPGGTSSYEQYF.

The gene calls are TRBV5-1 and TRBJ1-2, with D uncertain. Germline V gene data show CDR1 as SGHRS and CDR2 as YFSETQ. This CDR3 has 14 amino acids. Trimming left V 0 bases short and J 4 bases short, with 10 bases between. The DNA for the CDR3 is TGCGCCAGCAGCTTGGAGTCGGAGTCCTATGGCTACACCTTC. As protein: CASSLESESYGYTF.

The chain uses TRBV10-1 and TRBJ2-4, with unresolved D. V shed 4 bases and J shed 8 bases, with 15 bases lying between them. CDR1 is WNHNN and CDR2 is SYGVQD in the germline V gene (reference sequence). CDR3 length: 14 amino acids. CDR3 nucleotides: TGCGCCAGCAGTGTTGACCCGCGTAGAGACATTCAGTACTTC. Its translation is CASSVDPRRDIQYF.